The 4 T cell receptor beta chains below come from one sample, sequenced in a study of neoadjuvant anti-PD-1 for oral cavity cancer. Clones were sequenced by immunoSEQ multiplex PCR, and TCRdb holds only the in-frame ones, with some missing. In the table there are around 60,000 clones, 65% to 85% of which are singletons. The specimen was PBMCs, collected before nivolumab (anti-PD-1) treatment. The receptors shown here come from a person between 40 and 85 years old with oral cavity squamous cell carcinoma.

This clone appeared a few times. J is TRBJ1-1 and V is TRBV2; D remains ambiguous. V lost 7 bases, J lost 4 bases, and 13 bases lay in between. Germline lookup yields CDR1 SNHLY and CDR2 FYNNEI. This CDR3 region has 13 residues. The CDR3 region has the DNA TGTGCCAGCACGGGCAACCTGGCCACTGAAGCTTTCTTT. It yields the protein CASTGNLATEAFF.

By proportion, this clone is medium-sized. The CDR3 DNA sequence: TGTGCCAGCAGCATTCCTAGCGGGGGGGCTTACAATGAGCAGTTCTTC. Its protein product is CASSIPSGGAYNEQFF. The chain uses TRBV5-5 and TRBJ2-1, with 12 bases matching TRBD2. CDR1 and CDR2 (germline): SGHKS, YYEKEE (reference sequence). J lost 4 bases, V lost 4 bases, and 6 bases had no gene match. The CDR3 is 16 amino acids.

This clone was seen only once. The chain combines TRBV4-1 with TRBJ2-3, with 10 positions matching TRBD2. Germline V gene lookup returns CDR1 MGHRA and CDR2 YSYEKL. The CDR3 sequence is 17 residues long. The V segment lost 0 bases and the J segment 5 bases; nucleotides outside the gene matches: 8. CDR3 protein: CASSQDVLAGAKDTQYF. CDR3 DNA: TGCGCCAGCAGCCAAGATGTCCTAGCGGGAGCCAAAGATACGCAGTATTTT.

V is TRBV27 and J is TRBJ1-5, with D uncertain. The CDR3 extends over 12 amino acids. CDR1 and CDR2 from the germline V gene are MNHEY and SMNVEV (reference sequence). Trimming removed 3 bases at V and 2 bases at J, with 2 bases between. The CDR3: CASSFRNQPQHF. In DNA form, the CDR3 reads TGTGCCAGCAGTTTTCGCAATCAGCCCCAGCATTTT.